Listed below are T cell receptor beta chains from one sample, sequenced in a study of blood T cell repertoires in COVID-19. Sequenced by immunoSEQ multiplex PCR; TCRdb stores in-frame clones only, minus some. Of some 250,000 clones in the sample, about 90% were seen once. The sample taken for sequencing was peripheral blood. These receptors were obtained from a woman aged 25 to 39 who had recovered from COVID-19. The CDR3 runs from the conserved cysteine through the conserved F or W. D genes are given only for firm matches. The size of a clone is reported for some rows only, either as once, few or many, or as a class for expanded clones.

d_gene	abundance	j_gene	v_gene	CDR3nt	CDR3aa
TRBD1	few	TRBJ1-2	TRBV2	TGTGCCAGCAGAGGCGACAGGGCGGTTGACTATGGCTACACCTTC	CASRGDRAVDYGYTF
.	.	TRBJ2-4	TRBV5-1	TGCGCCAGCAGCTTGTCTAGCTCAATTAACATTCAGTACTTC	CASSLSSSINIQYF
.	.	TRBJ2-3	TRBV7-6	TGTGCCAGCAGCTTAGCGGGCTGGGCAGATACGCAGTATTTT	CASSLAGWADTQYF
.	.	TRBJ1-4	TRBV5-6	TGTGCCAGCAGCCGCGGGAGTGGGGGGGCCTTGAATGAAAAACTGTTTTTT	CASSRGSGGALNEKLFF
.	.	TRBJ2-7	TRBV7-2	TGTGCCAGCAGCACGTGGGACCAGGGGGAGCAGTACTTC	CASSTWDQGEQYF
.	.	TRBJ2-1	TRBV7-9	TGTGCCAGCACTTGGATAGTGTGGGGCGAATACAATGAGCAGTTCTTC	CASTWIVWGEYNEQFF
.	.	TRBJ1-6	TRBV25-1	TGTGCCAGCAGTGAATTCGGAGGGAGCTCCTATAATTCACCCCTCCACTTT	CASSEFGGSSYNSPLHF
TRBD2	.	TRBJ2-5	TRBV2	TGTGCCAGCAGTGTGGGACTAGCGGGGGGGTCGGAGACCCAGTACTTC	CASSVGLAGGSETQYF
TRBD1	once	TRBJ1-6	TRBV7-2	TGTGCCAGCAGTGGGACAGGGAATTCACCCCTCCACTTT	CASSGTGNSPLHF
.	.	TRBJ1-5	TRBV12-2	TGTGCAAGTCGTAGTCAGGGGGGCGCGGGTCAGCCCCAGCATTTT	CASRSQGGAGQPQHF
.	.	TRBJ1-5	TRBV10-3	TGTGCCATCAGTGATTTCGACAGGAGTAGCAATCAGCCCCAGCATTTT	CAISDFDRSSNQPQHF
.	few	TRBJ2-7	TRBV9	TGTGCCAGCAGCCCTAGGCAATCCTCTAGCTCCTACGAGCAGTACTTC	CASSPRQSSSSYEQYF
TRBD1	.	TRBJ2-7	TRBV28	TGTGCCAGCAGACGAGGACAGGGGGCCCTTCGGTACTTC	CASRRGQGALRYF